The 17 T cell receptor beta chains reported below all come from one sample, sequenced in a study of shared clonotypes between healthy human individuals. The table came from immunoSEQ multiplex PCR; TCRdb's copy has only in-frame clones and leaves some out. The sample lists about 450,000 clones, around 79% occurring once. What was sequenced was PBMCs. Receptors originate from a woman in her thirties or forties in good health. Some clones in this sample may be carry-over from other donors' samples.

The CDR3 coding sequence is TGTGCCAGCAGCTTAGGATCCGGGACAGGGGTCGCCTACGAGCAGTACTTC. Its protein is CASSLGSGTGVAYEQYF. The rearrangement uses TRBV7-6 and TRBJ2-7, with 10 bases aligning to TRBD1. CDR1 is SGHVS and CDR2 is FNYEAQ in the germline V gene. Germline trimming cut 1 base from V and 2 bases from J; bases unmatched to any gene: 8. The CDR3 consists of 17 residues.

This clone was observed a few times. The V and J genes are TRBV29-1 and TRBJ1-1; no firm D call. CDR1 SQVTM and CDR2 ANQGSEA come from the germline V gene. This CDR3 contains 13 residues. V lost 4 bases and J lost 0, with 9 bases in between. The CDR3 is CSVGSEMNTEAFF. CDR3 coding DNA: TGCAGCGTTGGCTCAGAAATGAACACTGAAGCTTTCTTT.

The table lists this clone with a few counts. The chain joins TRBV27 to TRBJ1-1; 8 nucleotides line up with TRBD1. Germline V lookup: CDR1 MNHEY, CDR2 SMNVEV (reference sequence). The CDR3 sequence is 15 residues long. V lost 6 bases and J lost 0; bases outside the gene matches: 6. The CDR3: CASSQTGAMNTEAFF. CDR3 DNA sequence: TGTGCCAGCAGCCAGACAGGGGCCATGAACACTGAAGCTTTCTTT.

The chain combines TRBV4-1 with TRBJ2-3, with D unclear. The CDR3 contains 16 residues. Germline assignment: CDR1 MGHRA and CDR2 YSYEKL. The V gene lost 4 bases and the J gene lost 5 bases, with 19 bases spanning the gap. DNA of the CDR3: TGCGCCAGCAGCCCTCCCCAGATCGGGCCTGTAGATACGCAGTATTTT. It translates to CASSPPQIGPVDTQYF.

DNA of the CDR3: TGTGCCAGCAGCTTAGACAGGTTTACGGATGGCTACACCTTC. This translates into CASSLDRFTDGYTF. The rearrangement uses TRBV7-2 and TRBJ1-2, with a tentative D call TRBD1 (5 bases). The CDR3 is 14 amino acids. V was pared by 1 base and J by 6 bases, with 12 bases between. Germline V lookup: CDR1 SGHTA, CDR2 FQGNSA.

On this clone: The sample contains more than one DNA sequence encoding this CDR3. The chain recombines TRBV18 with TRBJ2-7; unclear D gene. The CDR3 loop spans 12 amino acids. Germline V gene data show CDR1 as KGHSH and CDR2 as LQKENI. Trimming removed 2 bases at V and 4 bases at J, with 6 bases between. The DNA of the CDR3 is TGTGCCAGCTCACCAGGAAGGTACGAGCAGTACTTC. Its protein is CASSPGRYEQYF.

The chain joins TRBV15 to TRBJ2-3; 9 bases map to TRBD2. Germline values: CDR1 LNHNV, CDR2 YYDKDF (reference sequence). After removal of 0 bases from V and 4 bases from J, the junction contained 8 bases not matched to a gene. CDR3 length: 17 residues. CDR3 DNA: TGTGCCACCAGCAGAGATTTTCTAGCGGGAACGGCAGATACGCAGTATTTT. It codes for CATSRDFLAGTADTQYF.

The chain has TRBV27 and TRBJ2-2, with TRBD1 identical over 9 bases. This CDR3 is 15 amino acids long. Germline-derived CDR1 and CDR2 are MNHEY and SMNVEV (reference sequence). The trim removed 6 bases at V and 5 bases at J, leaving 7 bases unmatched. Written as DNA, the CDR3 is TGTGCCAGCAGGACAGGGGGGAGGTCAACCGGGGAGCTGTTTTTT. This gives the protein CASRTGGRSTGELFF.

The V and J genes are TRBV19 and TRBJ2-2; 9 bases are shared with TRBD2. Trimming removed 4 bases from V and 3 bases from J; junction bases left unmatched: 6. Germline CDR1 and CDR2: LNHDA and SQIVND (reference sequence). The CDR3 is 16 residues long. The CDR3 loop reads CASSTVAGVDTGELFF. In DNA form, the CDR3 reads TGTGCCAGTAGTACCGTAGCGGGAGTTGACACCGGGGAGCTGTTTTTT.

The genes are TRBV2 and TRBJ2-2; D gene unclear. V was clipped by 5 bases and J by 3 bases, with 10 bases between them. The CDR3 totals 14 residues. Germline assignment: CDR1 SNHLY and CDR2 FYNNEI. The CDR3 sequence is CASSTSAYTGELFF. The CDR3 DNA reads as TGTGCCAGCAGTACCAGCGCTTACACCGGGGAGCTGTTTTTT.

This chain uses TRBV11-2 with TRBJ2-3; D gene unclear. The ends were cut back, 5 bases at V and 2 bases at J, with 14 bases in the middle. This CDR3 is 15 amino acids long. The germline V gene has CDR1 SGHAT and CDR2 FQNNGV. CDR3 sequence (DNA): TGTGCCAGCAGCCCCGTCCCCGGTCACACAGATACGCAGTATTTT. Its protein is CASSPVPGHTDTQYF.

The chain couples TRBV7-3 to TRBJ2-1, with TRBD2 identical over 8 bases. J was trimmed by 5 bases and V by 5 bases; bases with no gene match: 8. The CDR3 spans 15 residues. CDR1 is SGHTA, CDR2 FQGTGA, per germline. CDR3 sequence: CASSQSGSLNNEQFF. DNA for the CDR3: TGTGCCAGCAGCCAGAGCGGGAGCTTGAACAATGAGCAGTTCTTC.

The gene calls are TRBV28 and TRBJ2-7, with D unclear. This CDR3 is built from 14 residues. CDR1 is MDHEN and CDR2 is SYDVKM in the germline V gene. V dropped 6 bases and J dropped 2 bases, with 14 bases sitting between them. The CDR3 DNA follows: TGTGCCAGCAGATTTCCGCAGGCCCCCTACGAGCAGTACTTC. Encoded protein: CASRFPQAPYEQYF.

On this clone itself: The sample contains more than one DNA sequence encoding this CDR3. V and J are TRBV6-5 and TRBJ1-1; maybe TRBD1 (5 bases). This CDR3 has 14 residues. V shed 0 bases and J shed 5 bases, with 10 bases lying between them. Germline V gene data show CDR1 as MNHEY and CDR2 as SVGAGI. The CDR3 protein is CASSYSGTRTEAFF. The CDR3 DNA follows: TGTGCCAGCAGTTACTCAGGGACTAGGACTGAAGCTTTCTTT.

The genes are TRBV5-6 and TRBJ2-5; D might be TRBD2 (6 bases). V lost 2 bases to trimming and J lost 1 base, with 12 bases between them. Germline V gives CDR1 SGHDT, CDR2 YYEEEE. This CDR3 has 15 residues. CDR3 bases: TGTGCCAGCAGCTTTGAGGGAGGAGCCCAAGAGACCCAGTACTTC. Encoded protein: CASSFEGGAQETQYF.

This rearrangement joins TRBV25-1 to TRBJ2-5; a weak D match, TRBD1 (6 bases). In germline, CDR1 is MGHDK, CDR2 SYGVNS. V lost 4 bases and J lost 2, with 17 bases in between. This CDR3 region has 16 residues. CDR3: CASSANRASGQETQYF. The CDR3 region has the DNA TGTGCCAGCAGTGCCAACAGGGCAAGCGGACAAGAGACCCAGTACTTC.

The chain links TRBV7-3 to TRBJ1-3; maybe TRBD1 (5 bases). The V end lost 0 bases, the J end lost 0 bases, and 9 bases lay between the germline ends. This CDR3 has 16 residues. The germline V gene encodes CDR1 SGHTA and CDR2 FQGTGA. CDR3 DNA: TGTGCCAGCAGCTTAACCGGGGCCGGCTCTGGAAACACCATATATTTT. Translated, it gives CASSLTGAGSGNTIYF.